This T cell receptor beta chain was identified in a study of T cell clonality in common variable immunodeficiency. CDR1 SGHTA and CDR2 FQGNSA come from the germline V gene. CDR3 length: 15 residues. The V segment lost 1 base and the J segment 5 bases; nucleotides outside the gene matches: 5. CVID subjects were some 16 female and 29 male, aged roughly 9 to 70. Broader study findings: The cause of increased CVID clonality remains unclear without subpopulation sequencing. Reportedly, TCR beta sequences from common variable immunodeficiency showed fewer deletions and N-nucleotide insertions. Fewer TCRbeta clones were shared among CVID subjects than controls.

This clone was seen only a few times. The antigen is not known. From the germline J gene comes the end of the CDR3, since the read stops 3 residues before it. Profiling relied on immunoSEQ multiplex PCR, and the TCRdb table lists in-frame clones only, not all of them. In total the sample includes 28,000 or so clones, none of them seen once. This chain uses TRBV7-2 with TRBJ2-5, with 9 bases aligning to TRBD2. The clonotype originates from a human donor with common variable immunodeficiency. Sequencing was performed on peripheral blood mononuclear cells. The part of the CDR3 DNA that was read is TGTGCCAGCAGCTTAGGGCGGGGGGGTTGGGAGACC. As protein: CASSLGRGGWET. The entire CDR3 protein reads CASSLGRGGWETQYF.